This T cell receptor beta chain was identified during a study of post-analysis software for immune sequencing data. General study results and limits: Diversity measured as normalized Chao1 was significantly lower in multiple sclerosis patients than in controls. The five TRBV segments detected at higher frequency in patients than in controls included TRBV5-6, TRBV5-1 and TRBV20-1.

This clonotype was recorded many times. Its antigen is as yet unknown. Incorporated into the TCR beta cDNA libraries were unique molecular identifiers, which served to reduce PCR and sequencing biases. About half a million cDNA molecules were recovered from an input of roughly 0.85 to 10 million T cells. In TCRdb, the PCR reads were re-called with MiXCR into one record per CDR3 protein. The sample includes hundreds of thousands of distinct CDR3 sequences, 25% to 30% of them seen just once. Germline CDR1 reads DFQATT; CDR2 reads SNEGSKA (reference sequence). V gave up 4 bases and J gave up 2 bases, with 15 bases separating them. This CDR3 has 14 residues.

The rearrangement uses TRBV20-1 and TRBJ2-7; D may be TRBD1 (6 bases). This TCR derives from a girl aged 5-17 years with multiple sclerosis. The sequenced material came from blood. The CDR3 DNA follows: TGCAGTGCTACATCGAGGACAGCTACCTACGAGCAGTACTTC. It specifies CSATSRTATYEQYF.